This T cell receptor beta chain was observed in a study of T cell responses to AZD1222 COVID-19 vaccine (dated by TCRdb to 2020 to 2022). Describing the broader study: AZD1222 recipients whose second dose came at about 4 weeks and those whose second dose came at about 12 weeks were combined into one group, since spike-specific TCR depth and breadth did not differ between the two schedules. A total of 233 trial participants underwent TCR sequencing, of whom 207 had received two doses of AZD1222 and some 26 had received two doses of the MenACWY control vaccine. Trial participants were enrolled by age into 18-55, 56-69 and 70-plus year subgroups, with roughly 150, 30 and 60 TCR-sequenced participants respectively.

The time point label for this specimen denotes: baseline before first vaccination. The vaccinee samples were drawn from two UK trials, COV001 and COV002, one of which was a single-blind randomized controlled phase 2/3 trial testing AZD1222 (ChAdOx1 nCoV-19) in healthy adults. Trial participant PBMC samples were collected at day 0 and day 28 after the second dose for TCRbeta chain sequencing. General findings and caveats noted by the study authors: No day 14 peak-response samples were available, so repertoires were characterized only after the peak T cell response. Participants were mostly white British and included more females than males, and it was suggested by the authors that clonal diversity may have been underestimated. Spike-specific TCR breadth and depth rose significantly after two AZD1222 doses compared with day 0 and with MenACWY recipients. In the small 56-69-year group, the increase in depth fell short of significance, most likely because of low power. Conclusions about previously exposed vaccinees were limited because only six AZD1222 recipients were SARS-CoV-2 seropositive at baseline. The whole spike protein was spanned by vaccine-associated CD4 TCRs, and dominant responses were seen in regions 160-218 and 743-854. Epitopes outside the regions mutated in the B.1.351 and B.1.1.7 variants were reportedly recognized by nearly half of the unique spike-specific TCRs.

Relative to germline, V is missing 5 bases and J is missing 5 bases, with 3 bases of the junction outside any gene match. According to the germline V gene, CDR1 reads MNHEY and CDR2 reads SVGAGI. The CDR3 covers 13 residues, taking in both the cysteine and the phenylalanine. Only the CDR3 portion is preserved as DNA: 39 bases, with reading frame beginning at the first base. For this clone: The antigen it recognizes is unknown. No much larger clone exists at a distance of one base, and base qualities are not known.

The CDR3 regions of human TCRbeta chains were subjected to immunosequencing. Per the source publication's procedure: Repertoire TCRs were matched against a reference library of SARS-CoV-2-specific TCRs generated with the MIRA antigen-specificity platform. Breadth was defined as the fraction of unique TCRs that were SARS-CoV-2-associated. Depth was defined as the fraction of total T cells that were SARS-CoV-2-associated. Using the MIRA data, each spike-specific TCR was mapped to the spike region that the TCR reacts to and placed in a CD4 or CD8 class. Log10-transformed breadth and depth values were compared by one-way ANOVA with Sidak's multiple comparisons tests. TCRdb mirrors the immuneACCESS table, restricted to in-frame sequences. Some clones are absent from its copies; in checked studies, under half trace to an unresolved V gene, and the reason for the others is unknown. D and trimming were read from the DNA, whereas the V and J calls and clone size are those reported in that table. For this sample the table gives 100,000 to 150,000 clones, of which around 90% were detected only once. The top ten clones comprise about 27% of the sample.

The receptor's source is an adult in good health. The specimen comprised peripheral blood, sampled on day 0 of AZD1222 vaccination. The receptor chain draws on TRBV6-5 and TRBJ1-1, with 9 bases in between that match TRBD1. The nucleotide sequence reads as follows: TGTGCCAGCAGTCCACAGGGGGCGACTGAAGCTTTCTTT. The encoded protein is CASSPQGATEAFF.